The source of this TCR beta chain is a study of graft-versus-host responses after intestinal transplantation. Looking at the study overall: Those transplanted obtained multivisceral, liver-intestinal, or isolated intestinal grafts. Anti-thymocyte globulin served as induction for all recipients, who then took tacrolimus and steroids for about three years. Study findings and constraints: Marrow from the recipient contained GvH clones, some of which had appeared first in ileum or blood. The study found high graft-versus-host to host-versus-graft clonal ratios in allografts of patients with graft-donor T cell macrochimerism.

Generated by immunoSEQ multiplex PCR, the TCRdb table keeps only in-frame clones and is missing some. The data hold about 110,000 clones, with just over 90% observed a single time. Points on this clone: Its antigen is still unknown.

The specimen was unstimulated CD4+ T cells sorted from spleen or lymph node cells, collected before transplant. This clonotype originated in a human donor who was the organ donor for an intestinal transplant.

The DNA of the CDR3 is TGCGCCAGCAGCTTGGCGTCTAGCGGGGAACAAGAGACCCAGTACTTC. This translates into CASSLASSGEQETQYF. This chain links TRBV5-1 with TRBJ2-5; 9 nucleotides align to TRBD2. The V gene's germline CDR1 is SGHRS and CDR2 YFSETQ. With 0 bases clipped from V and 2 bases from J, the junction kept 5 bases outside the gene matches. This CDR3 has 16 amino acids.